Each of the 7 T cell receptor beta chains below was sequenced from the same sample in a study of CD8 T cells in ankylosing spondylitis. Study results and caveats: Among TCR beta sequences, a motif of under ten highly homologous variants appeared characteristic of ankylosing spondylitis blood.

No cognate antigen is known for these TCRs. TCRdb reprocessed the 5' RACE reads via MiXCR and lists one record per CDR3 protein. The sample has hundreds of thousands of distinct CDR3 sequences; 10% to 15% are singletons. The sequencing sample was made of blood, either unsorted or a sorted T cell fraction (not recorded which). The receptor source for this set is a male donor with ankylosing spondylitis.

The chain recombines TRBV7-9 with TRBJ1-1; D is unresolved. CDR1 and CDR2 from the germline V gene are SEHNR and FQNEAQ (reference sequence). Trimming removed 5 bases from V and 3 bases from J, with 16 bases in between. The CDR3 length is 15 residues. CDR3 nucleotide sequence: TGTGCCAGCAGCAAGGACCTCCAGTATGACACTGAAGCTTTCTTT. This gives the protein CASSKDLQYDTEAFF.

The chain links TRBV18 to TRBJ1-1, with 9 bases aligning to TRBD1. Germline V gene lookup returns CDR1 KGHSH and CDR2 LQKENI. The junction had 14 bases not matched to a gene; V was cut back by 4 bases and J by 2 bases. This CDR3 region has 18 residues. The CDR3 reads CASSLLTTGGRDNTEAFF. The DNA for the CDR3 is TGTGCCAGCTCACTACTTACCACAGGGGGCAGAGATAACACTGAAGCTTTCTTT.

This clonotype was seen at least ten times. The chain has TRBV7-2 and TRBJ1-2; 7 bases are a match to TRBD1. The CDR3 loop spans 14 amino acids. The trim removed 4 bases at V and 8 bases at J, leaving 10 bases unmatched. The germline V gene has CDR1 SGHTA and CDR2 FQGNSA. In DNA form, the CDR3 reads TGTGCCAGCAGCTCGTGGACAGGTGCTGGAGGCTACACCTTC. This encodes CASSSWTGAGGYTF. The whole variable domain, remainder taken from reference TRBV7-2 and TRBJ1-2, is GAGVSQSPSNKVTEKGKDVELRCDPISGHTALYWYRQSLGQGLEFLIYFQGNSAPDKSGLPSDRFSAERTGGSVSTLTIQRTQQEDSAVYLCASSSWTGAGGYTFGSGTRLTVV.

This clonotype was detected many times. The J gene is TRBJ1-3, the V gene TRBV9; D possibly corresponds to TRBD1 (6 bases). CDR3 length equals 16 residues. Germline values: CDR1 SGDLS, CDR2 YYNGEE. V gave up 0 bases and J gave up 0 bases, with 10 bases separating them. For the CDR3, the DNA is TGTGCCAGCAGCGTAGCCTCACAGGGCTCTGGAAACACCATATATTTT. Translating it yields CASSVASQGSGNTIYF.

This clonotype showed up many times. The genes are TRBV9 and TRBJ2-6, with D unclear. V lost 1 base and J lost 2, with 1 base in between. The CDR3 consists of 13 residues. CDR1 is SGDLS and CDR2 is YYNGEE in the germline V gene. The CDR3 DNA follows: TGTGCCAGCAGCGTAACTGGGGCCAACGTCCTGACTTTC. Translation gives CASSVTGANVLTF.

This clonotype was seen more than once but under ten times. V is TRBV20-1 and J is TRBJ1-4; D is ambiguous. This CDR3 has 16 amino acids. The V and J ends lost 0 bases and 1 base respectively, with 12 bases between them. The germline V gene encodes CDR1 DFQATT and CDR2 SNEGSKA (reference sequence). CDR3 nucleotides: TGCAGTGCTAGAGATTACTTTGAAGGAACTAATGAAAAACTGTTTTTT. It codes for CSARDYFEGTNEKLFF.

This clonotype was found a few times. A junction end diverges from the germline sequence, so it may reflect a read error. The chain joins TRBV6-6 to TRBJ1-1; D is uncertain. The CDR3 has 11 amino acids. Germline CDR1 reads MNHNY; CDR2 reads SVGAGI (reference sequence). The CDR3 here is CASSRNAEAFF. CDR3 coding DNA: TGTGCCAGCAGTAGGAACGCTGAAGCTTTCTTT.